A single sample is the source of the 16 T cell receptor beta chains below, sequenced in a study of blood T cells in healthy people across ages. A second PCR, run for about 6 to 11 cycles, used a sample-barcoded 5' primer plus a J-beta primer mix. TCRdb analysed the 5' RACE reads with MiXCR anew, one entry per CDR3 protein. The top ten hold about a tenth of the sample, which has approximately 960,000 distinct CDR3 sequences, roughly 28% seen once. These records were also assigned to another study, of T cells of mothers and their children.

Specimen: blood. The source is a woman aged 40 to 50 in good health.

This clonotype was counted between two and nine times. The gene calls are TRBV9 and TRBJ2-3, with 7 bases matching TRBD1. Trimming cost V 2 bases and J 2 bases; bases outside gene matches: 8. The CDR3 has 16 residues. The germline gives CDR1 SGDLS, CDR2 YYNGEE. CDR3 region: CASSVRRDSYTDTQYF. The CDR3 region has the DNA TGTGCCAGCAGCGTGCGACGGGACAGTTACACAGATACGCAGTATTTT.

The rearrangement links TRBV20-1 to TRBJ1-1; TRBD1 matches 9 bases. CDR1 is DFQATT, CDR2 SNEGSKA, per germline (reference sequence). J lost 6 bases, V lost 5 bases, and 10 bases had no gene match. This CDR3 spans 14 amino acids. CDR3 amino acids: CSAFTGTGTSEAFF. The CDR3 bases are TGCAGTGCTTTTACCGGGACAGGGACGTCTGAAGCTTTCTTT.

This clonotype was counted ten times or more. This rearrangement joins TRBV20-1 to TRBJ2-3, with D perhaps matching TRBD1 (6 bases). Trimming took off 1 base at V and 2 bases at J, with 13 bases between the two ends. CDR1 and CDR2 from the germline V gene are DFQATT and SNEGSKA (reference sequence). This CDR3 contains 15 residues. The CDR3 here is CSARGNRDYTDTQYF. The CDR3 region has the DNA TGCAGTGCTAGAGGGAACAGGGATTACACAGATACGCAGTATTTT.

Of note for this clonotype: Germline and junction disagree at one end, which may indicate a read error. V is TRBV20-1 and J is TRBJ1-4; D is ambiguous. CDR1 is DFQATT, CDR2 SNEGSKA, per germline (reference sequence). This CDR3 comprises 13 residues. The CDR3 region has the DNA TGCAGTGCTAGAGTGGCGCGTGGTGAAAAACGGTTTTTT. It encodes CSARVARGEKRFF.

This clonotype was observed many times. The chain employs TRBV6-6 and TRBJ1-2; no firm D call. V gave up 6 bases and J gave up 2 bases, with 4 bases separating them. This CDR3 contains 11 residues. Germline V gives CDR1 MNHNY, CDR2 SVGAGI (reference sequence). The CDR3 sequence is CASRSNYGYTF. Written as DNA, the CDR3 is TGTGCCAGCAGGAGCAACTATGGCTACACCTTC.

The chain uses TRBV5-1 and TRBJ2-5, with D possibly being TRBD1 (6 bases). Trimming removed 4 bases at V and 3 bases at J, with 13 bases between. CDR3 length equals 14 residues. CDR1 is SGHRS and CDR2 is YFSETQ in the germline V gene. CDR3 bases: TGCGCCAGCAGCCCTGGTAGGGGGAAAGAGACCCAGTACTTC. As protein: CASSPGRGKETQYF.

In DNA form, the CDR3 reads TGTGCCAGCAGCCCCAGGACAGGGGGAACCTACAATGAGCAGTTCTTC. Translating gives CASSPRTGGTYNEQFF. The rearrangement uses TRBV12-3 or TRBV12-4 and TRBJ2-1; 10 positions match TRBD1. The CDR3 covers 16 residues. V shed 6 bases, J shed 2 bases, and the junction held 7 bases outside the gene matches.

CDR3 sequence reads: CASNPIMGVSYNEQYF. For the CDR3, the DNA is TGCGCCAGCAACCCAATAATGGGGGTCTCCTACAATGAGCAGTACTTC. The chain is built from TRBV4-1 and TRBJ2-7; possibly TRBD1 or TRBD2 for D (5 bases each). This CDR3 spans 16 amino acids. Trimming took 7 bases from V and 7 from J, leaving 26 bases between them. Looked up from germline, CDR1 is MGHRA and CDR2 is YSYEKL.

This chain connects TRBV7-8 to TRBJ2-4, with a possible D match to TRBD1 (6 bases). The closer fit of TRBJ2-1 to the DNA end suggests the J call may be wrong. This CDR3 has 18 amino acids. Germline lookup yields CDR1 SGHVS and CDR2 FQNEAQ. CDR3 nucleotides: TGTGCCAGCAGCTTAGAGGGGGTGGCAGTTACTTCAAAAAACATTCAGTTCTTC. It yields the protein CASSLEGVAVTSKNIQFF.

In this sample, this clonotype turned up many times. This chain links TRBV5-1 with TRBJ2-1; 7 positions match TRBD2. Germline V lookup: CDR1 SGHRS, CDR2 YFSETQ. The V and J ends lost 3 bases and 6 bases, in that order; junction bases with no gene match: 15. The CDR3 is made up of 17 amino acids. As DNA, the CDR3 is TGCGCCAGCAGCTCCGTCGCTCTAGCGGCCACGAGCAATGAGCAGTTCTTC. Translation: CASSSVALAATSNEQFF.

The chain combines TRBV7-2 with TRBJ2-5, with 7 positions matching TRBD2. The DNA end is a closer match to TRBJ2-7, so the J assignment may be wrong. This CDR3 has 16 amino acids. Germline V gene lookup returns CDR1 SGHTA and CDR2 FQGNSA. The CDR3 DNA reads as TGTGCCAGCAGCTTAAAACGACTAGCAGAACGTGACGAGCAGTACTTC. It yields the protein CASSLKRLAERDEQYF.

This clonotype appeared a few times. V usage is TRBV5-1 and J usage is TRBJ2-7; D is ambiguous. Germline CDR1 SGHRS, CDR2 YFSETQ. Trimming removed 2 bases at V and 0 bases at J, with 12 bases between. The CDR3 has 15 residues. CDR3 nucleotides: TGCGCCAGCAGCTTTGACCGAAGACCCTCCTACGAGCAGTACTTC. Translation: CASSFDRRPSYEQYF.

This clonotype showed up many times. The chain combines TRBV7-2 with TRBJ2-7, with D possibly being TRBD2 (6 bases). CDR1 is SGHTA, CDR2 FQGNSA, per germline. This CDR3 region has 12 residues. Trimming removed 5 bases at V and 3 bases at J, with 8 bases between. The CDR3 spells CASSKGGYEQYF. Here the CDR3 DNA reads TGTGCCAGCAGCAAGGGAGGCTACGAGCAGTACTTC.

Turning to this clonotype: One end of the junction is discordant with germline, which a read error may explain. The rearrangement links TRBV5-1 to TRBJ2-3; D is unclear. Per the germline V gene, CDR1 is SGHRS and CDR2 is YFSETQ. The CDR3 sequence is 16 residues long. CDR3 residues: CASGLYGVVGTDTQYF. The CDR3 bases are TGCGCCAGCGGCTTGTATGGGGTAGTTGGCACAGATACGCAGTATTTT.

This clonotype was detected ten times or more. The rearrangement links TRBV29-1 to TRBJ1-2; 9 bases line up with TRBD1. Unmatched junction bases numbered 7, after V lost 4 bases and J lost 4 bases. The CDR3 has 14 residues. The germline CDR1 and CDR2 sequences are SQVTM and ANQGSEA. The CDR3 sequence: CSVATQGASYGYTF. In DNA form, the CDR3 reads TGCAGCGTTGCCACACAGGGGGCAAGCTATGGCTACACCTTC.

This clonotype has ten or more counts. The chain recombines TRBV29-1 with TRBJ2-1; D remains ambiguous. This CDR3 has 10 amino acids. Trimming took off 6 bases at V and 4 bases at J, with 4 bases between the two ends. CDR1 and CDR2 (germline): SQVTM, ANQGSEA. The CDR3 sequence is CSVWYNEQFF. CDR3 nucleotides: TGCAGCGTCTGGTACAATGAGCAGTTCTTC.